The rows below give T cell receptor beta chains drawn from one sample of a study of shared clonotypes between healthy human individuals. Profiled with immunoSEQ multiplex PCR; TCRdb holds only in-frame clones, not every one. This table has 2 million to 2.5 million clones, approximately 95% appearing once. The sequencing input was naive CD4+ T cells sorted from blood. Receptor source: a man aged 18 to 29 in good health. CDR3s include the opening cysteine and the closing phenylalanine or tryptophan. A D gene is named only where the DNA matches it firmly. For some rows the clone size is stated as once, few or many, or as a class when expanded; others skip it.

clone size | D gene | J gene | V gene | CDR3 protein | CDR3 DNA
NA | NA | TRBJ2-2 | TRBV18 | CASSPLAVGITGELFF | TGTGCCAGCTCACCCTTAGCGGTCGGGATCACCGGGGAGCTGTTTTTT
NA | TRBD2 | TRBJ2-2 | TRBV7-9 | CASRGTSGRRGTGELFF | TGTGCCAGCAGGGGGACTAGCGGGAGACGTGGTACCGGGGAGCTGTTTTTT
once | NA | TRBJ1-6 | TRBV7-2 | CASSFRGGRSLHF | TGTGCCAGCAGCTTTCGGGGGGGGAGGTCCCTCCACTTT
NA | NA | TRBJ1-2 | TRBV10-2 | CASSEQGYGYTF | TGCGCCAGCAGTGAGCAGGGTTATGGCTACACCTTC
NA | NA | TRBJ2-1 | TRBV7-2 | CASSRAGLLSYNEQFF | TGTGCCAGCAGCCGGGCGGGACTTCTCTCCTACAATGAGCAGTTCTTC
NA | NA | TRBJ2-5 | TRBV7-9 | CASSLDALGTQYF | TGTGCCAGCAGCTTAGACGCGTTGGGGACCCAGTACTTC
NA | TRBD1 | TRBJ1-2 | TRBV14 | CASSQDGVRGRFGYGYTF | TGTGCCAGCAGCCAAGATGGGGTCAGGGGGCGGTTCGGCTATGGCTACACCTTC
once | NA | TRBJ2-7 | TRBV6-5 | CASSPLQGYEQYF | TGTGCCAGCAGTCCCTTACAGGGTTACGAGCAGTACTTC
NA | NA | TRBJ1-2 | TRBV6-5 | CASSYSAGIVYGYTF | TGTGCCAGCAGTTACTCGGCAGGGATAGTTTATGGCTACACCTTC
NA | NA | TRBJ1-6 | TRBV30 | CAWISGDSSPLHF | TGTGCCTGGATTTCAGGGGACTCTTCACCCCTCCACTTT
NA | NA | TRBJ2-7 | TRBV5-8 | CASSLLTGVISYEQYF | TGTGCCAGCAGCCTCCTCACAGGCGTCATTTCCTACGAGCAGTACTTC
NA | TRBD1 | TRBJ1-4 | TRBV6-1 | CASSDRGRAEKLFF | TGTGCCAGCAGTGACAGGGGGAGAGCGGAAAAACTGTTTTTT
NA | NA | TRBJ2-6 | TRBV4-3 | CASSQAWDSGANVLTF | TGCGCCAGCAGCCAAGCCTGGGACTCTGGGGCCAACGTCCTGACTTTC
NA | NA | TRBJ2-5 | TRBV6-1 | CASSGGGSQETQYF | TGTGCCAGCAGTGGCGGAGGGTCCCAAGAGACCCAGTACTTC
NA | TRBD1 | TRBJ2-7 | TRBV5-4 | CASSLSTGTLSYEQYF | TGTGCCAGCAGCCTGTCGACAGGGACCTTGTCCTACGAGCAGTACTTC
once | NA | TRBJ2-1 | TRBV7-2 | CASSLERLVREQFF | TGTGCCAGCAGCTTAGAACGACTAGTTCGGGAGCAGTTCTTC
NA | TRBD1 | TRBJ2-7 | TRBV6-5 | CASTGEGGYEQYF | TGTGCCAGTACAGGGGAAGGGGGCTACGAGCAGTACTTC
NA | NA | TRBJ2-5 | TRBV15 | CATSRDRPQETQYF | TGTGCCACCAGCAGAGATCGGCCACAAGAGACCCAGTACTTC
NA | TRBD2 | TRBJ2-5 | TRBV5-1 | CASSLTSGQETQYF | TGCGCCAGCAGCCTAACTAGCGGACAAGAGACCCAGTACTTC
NA | NA | TRBJ2-6 | TRBV6-5 | CASSYRQTSGANVLTF | TGTGCCAGCAGTTACAGGCAGACCTCTGGGGCCAACGTCCTGACTTTC
NA | NA | TRBJ1-1 | TRBV18 | CASSPPMIYKNTEAFF | TGTGCCAGCTCACCACCTATGATTTATAAGAACACTGAAGCTTTCTTT
NA | NA | TRBJ1-3 | TRBV6-4 | CASTSGRLGNTIYF | TGTGCCAGCACGTCGGGTCGACTCGGAAACACCATATATTTT
NA | NA | TRBJ1-5 | TRBV6-5 | CASSYRDSNQPQHF | TGTGCCAGCAGTTACAGGGATAGCAATCAGCCCCAGCATTTT
NA | TRBD2 | TRBJ2-1 | TRBV7-9 | CASSRRDYYEQFF | TGTGCCAGCAGCCGCCGGGACTATTATGAGCAGTTCTTC
NA | NA | TRBJ1-4 | TRBV2 | CASTGGGKLFF | TGTGCCAGCACAGGTGGGGGAAAACTGTTTTTT
NA | NA | TRBJ1-3 | TRBV30 | CAWTGTGLSGNTIYF | TGTGCCTGGACGGGCACCGGGTTGTCTGGAAACACCATATATTTT
NA | NA | TRBJ2-7 | TRBV5-6 | CASSLADGTSEQYF | TGTGCCAGCAGCTTGGCCGACGGGACAAGTGAGCAGTACTTC
NA | TRBD1 | TRBJ2-7 | TRBV11-2 | CASSLGDRVKSEQYF | TGTGCCAGCAGCTTAGGGGACAGGGTGAAATCCGAGCAGTACTTC
NA | NA | TRBJ2-7 | TRBV27 | CASSFVNLSYEQYF | TGTGCCAGCAGTTTTGTAAACCTCTCCTACGAGCAGTACTTC
NA | TRBD1 | TRBJ2-5 | TRBV19 | CASRTGPQETQYF | TGTGCCAGCCGGACAGGACCCCAAGAGACCCAGTACTTC
NA | TRBD1 | TRBJ1-6 | TRBV10-1 | CASREQGANSPLHF | TGCGCCAGCCGTGAACAGGGGGCAAACTCACCCCTCCACTTT
NA | NA | TRBJ1-6 | TRBV7-6 | CASSGWGGSRDSPLHF | TGTGCCAGCAGCGGGTGGGGAGGGTCGCGAGATTCACCCCTCCACTTT
NA | TRBD1 | TRBJ1-6 | TRBV7-2 | CASSSGQGWDSPLHF | TGTGCCAGCAGCTCCGGACAGGGATGGGATTCACCCCTCCACTTT
NA | NA | TRBJ2-7 | TRBV6-6 | CASSYFVTGSYEQYF | TGTGCCAGCAGTTACTTCGTCACAGGGTCCTACGAGCAGTACTTC
NA | TRBD1 | TRBJ1-1 | TRBV28 | CASSQRQGLGTEAFF | TGTGCCAGCAGTCAGAGACAGGGGCTGGGGACTGAAGCTTTCTTT
NA | NA | TRBJ1-1 | TRBV7-8 | CASSLVEGRTEAFF | TGTGCCAGCAGCTTAGTGGAGGGGCGAACTGAAGCTTTCTTT
NA | TRBD1 | TRBJ2-7 | TRBV30 | CAWSLQGAIYEQYF | TGTGCCTGGAGTTTGCAGGGGGCAATCTACGAGCAGTACTTC
NA | NA | TRBJ2-7 | TRBV6-6 | CASSYSGLTQAYEQYF | TGTGCCAGCAGTTACTCGGGGCTCACCCAGGCCTACGAGCAGTACTTC
NA | NA | TRBJ2-7 | TRBV11-2 | CASSLVWDGAYEQYF | TGTGCCAGCAGCTTAGTCTGGGACGGCGCCTACGAGCAGTACTTC
once | NA | TRBJ2-3 | TRBV5-1 | CASSLAAVWGTDTQYF | TGCGCCAGCAGCTTGGCCGCCGTGTGGGGCACAGATACGCAGTATTTT
NA | TRBD1 | TRBJ2-2 | TRBV9 | CASRPGTGQNTGELFF | TGTGCCAGCCGCCCAGGGACAGGGCAGAACACCGGGGAGCTGTTTTTT
NA | TRBD1 | TRBJ1-1 | TRBV5-1 | CASSLVGTDTEAFF | TGCGCCAGCAGCTTGGTGGGGACAGACACTGAAGCTTTCTTT